One sample yielded the 27 T cell receptor beta chains listed below, sequenced in a study of blood T cells in healthy people across ages (dated by TCRdb to the mid-2010s). Libraries came from 5' RACE. The run used an Illumina HiSeq 2500. A second about 7 to 12 cycle PCR used a sample-barcoded 5' primer and a J-beta primer mix. TCRdb reprocessed the public reads (quality trimming at Q25 with fastp, clone calling with MiXCR) and kept in-frame beta chains. Here each entry gathers all rows of one CDR3 protein and keeps the most common genes and DNA. A total of around 780,000 distinct CDR3 sequences appear in this sample, 25% to 30% of them only once. About 3% of the sample is taken by the ten largest. These same records also appear under a second study, on T cells of mothers and their children.

The sequencing input was blood. These receptors all come from a boy younger than 18 in good health.

This clonotype was found a few times. V and J are TRBV6-2 or TRBV6-3 and TRBJ2-7; TRBD2 aligns across 11 bases. Germline CDR1 reads MNHEY; CDR2 reads SVGEGT. The J segment lost 3 bases and the V segment lost 7 bases, leaving 11 bases of the junction unmatched. The CDR3 runs to 16 residues. The CDR3 coding sequence is TGTGCCAGCAACTTACAAGGTACTAGCGGGAGCTACGAGCAGTACTTC. Translating gives CASNLQGTSGSYEQYF.

The chain has TRBV13 and TRBJ2-3; D perhaps matches TRBD1 (6 bases). Per germline, CDR1 PRHDT and CDR2 FYEKMQ (reference sequence). CDR3 size: 17 residues. V lost 5 bases to trimming and J lost 4 bases, with 22 bases between them. CDR3 sequence (DNA): TGTGCCAGCAGCGTAACCTACAGGGAACATCGTGCAGATACGCAGTATTTT. It codes for CASSVTYREHRADTQYF.

Only a few counts were recorded for this clonotype. V is TRBV3-1 and J is TRBJ1-4; no firm D call. Trimming left V 8 bases short and J 6 bases short, with 7 bases between. Per germline, CDR1 LGHDT and CDR2 YNNKEL (reference sequence). CDR3 length: 11 amino acids. The CDR3 region has the DNA TGTGCCAGCGGTGCGGATGAAAAACTGTTTTTT. Its translation is CASGADEKLFF.

The chain couples TRBV5-1 to TRBJ2-7; 7 nucleotides align to TRBD2. V lost 0 bases to trimming and J lost 0 bases; unmatched junction nucleotides: 12. This CDR3 region has 18 residues. Per germline, CDR1 SGHRS and CDR2 YFSETQ. In DNA, the CDR3 is TGCGCCAGCAGCTTGGGGACCTCGGTAAGCGGGGTCTCCTACGAGCAGTACTTC. Its translation: CASSLGTSVSGVSYEQYF.

This chain joins TRBV7-3 and TRBJ1-6, with 12 bases lining up with TRBD1. The length of the CDR3 is 15 residues. V trimming: 4 bases; J trimming: 6 bases; junction bases outside the gene matches: 1. The germline CDR1 and CDR2 sequences are SGHTA and FQGTGA. The CDR3 region is CASSSGQGANSPLHF. The CDR3 DNA reads as TGTGCCAGCAGCTCGGGACAGGGGGCTAATTCACCCCTCCACTTT.

The table lists this clonotype with a few counts. The V call is TRBV12-3 or TRBV12-4, the J call TRBJ1-4; TRBD1 is a possible D gene (6 bases). The CDR3 contains 13 residues. Deletions cut 5 bases from V and 8 bases from J, with 12 bases between. CDR3 sequence reads: CASSRGQGEKLFF. Here the CDR3 DNA reads TGTGCCAGCAGTAGGGGCCAGGGGGAAAAACTGTTTTTT.

The V call is TRBV5-6, the J call TRBJ2-4; 10 nucleotides line up with TRBD2. V dropped 1 base and J dropped 0; count of bases not matched to a gene: 4. The CDR3 is 17 residues long. Germline loops: CDR1 SGHDT, CDR2 YYEEEE. CDR3 region: CASSLISGGPAKNIQYF. Written as DNA, the CDR3 is TGTGCCAGCAGCTTGATTAGCGGGGGGCCAGCCAAAAACATTCAGTACTTC.

Only a few counts were recorded for this clonotype. The V and J genes are TRBV7-9 and TRBJ2-7; TRBD1 or TRBD2 may be the D gene (5 bases each). Germline values: CDR1 SEHNR, CDR2 FQNEAQ (reference sequence). V lost 3 bases to trimming and J lost 3 bases, with 12 bases between them. The CDR3 has 14 amino acids. This chain's CDR3 is CASSFAGTIYEQYF. The CDR3 bases are TGTGCCAGCAGCTTCGCAGGGACCATCTACGAGCAGTACTTC.

This clonotype was found a few times. V usage is TRBV14 and J usage is TRBJ1-5; D remains ambiguous. The V gene lost 1 base and the J gene lost 6 bases, with 7 bases spanning the gap. The CDR3 spans 13 residues. CDR1 is SGHDN, CDR2 FVKESK, per germline. CDR3 DNA sequence: TGTGCCAGCAGCCAAGGTGAATTTCAGCCCCAGCATTTT. Its protein is CASSQGEFQPQHF. Supplemented by reference TRBV14 and TRBJ1-5, the full variable domain reads EAGVTQFPSHSVIEKGQTVTLRCDPISGHDNLYWYRRVMGKEIKFLLHFVKESKQDESGMPNNRFLAERTGGTYSTLKVQPAELEDSGVYFCASSQGEFQPQHFGDGTRLSIL.

Only a few counts were recorded for this clonotype. This chain uses TRBV7-2 with TRBJ2-7, with D possibly matching TRBD2 (5 bases). This CDR3 is built from 14 residues. V was pared by 2 bases and J by 7 bases, with 15 bases between. Germline V gives CDR1 SGHTA, CDR2 FQGNSA. This chain's CDR3 is CASSLRANSGEQYF. The CDR3 DNA follows: TGTGCCAGCAGCTTAAGGGCCAACTCGGGGGAGCAGTACTTC.

J is TRBJ2-7 and V is TRBV29-1, with TRBD1 identical over 8 bases. V lost 3 bases to trimming and J lost 6 bases; unmatched junction nucleotides: 7. CDR1 SQVTM and CDR2 ANQGSEA come from the germline V gene. The length of the CDR3 is 13 residues. In nucleotides, the CDR3 is TGCAGCGTTGACCACAGGGGGAATGGCGAGCAGTACTTC. It translates to CSVDHRGNGEQYF.

This clonotype appeared a few times. The rearrangement uses TRBV25-1 and TRBJ1-2; D is unresolved. This CDR3 has 11 amino acids. Germline CDR1 is MGHDK and CDR2 is SYGVNS. V was clipped by 6 bases and J by 8 bases, with 10 bases between them. This chain's CDR3 is CASRGGEGYTF. Here the CDR3 DNA reads TGTGCCAGCAGGGGAGGTGAGGGCTACACCTTC.

This sequence joins TRBV11-2 and TRBJ1-4; D gene uncertain. Trimming removed 5 bases at V and 11 bases at J, with 15 bases between. The CDR3 spans 13 residues. Germline V CDR1 and CDR2: SGHAT, FQNNGV. CDR3 nucleotide sequence: TGTGCCAGCAGCGTGATAGCAGAGGCTAAACTGTTTTTT. As protein: CASSVIAEAKLFF. Variable domain in full (rest from reference TRBV11-2 and TRBJ1-4): EAGVAQSPRYKIIEKRQSVAFWCNPISGHATLYWYQQILGQGPKLLIQFQNNGVVDDSQLPKDRFSAERLKGVDSTLKIQPAKLEDSAVYLCASSVIAEAKLFFGSGTQLSVL.

Comment on this clonotype: An end of the junction does not agree with germline; a read error may underlie this. The gene calls are TRBV20-1 and TRBJ2-3, with 7 bases that match TRBD2. This CDR3 contains 15 residues. The germline V gene has CDR1 DFQATT and CDR2 SNEGSKA (reference sequence). CDR3 sequence (DNA): TGCAGTGCTGGGAAGAATGGCGGGAGCACAGATGCGCAGTATTTT. It encodes CSAGKNGGSTDAQYF.

The chain links TRBV6-5 to TRBJ1-1; D call uncertain. This CDR3 contains 14 residues. CDR1 is MNHEY, CDR2 SVGAGI, per germline. Trimming pared 2 bases from V and 4 bases from J, leaving 11 bases between. The CDR3 reads CASSYRREGTEAFF. CDR3 bases: TGTGCCAGCAGTTACAGGCGGGAAGGCACTGAAGCTTTCTTT.

A few counts support this clonotype. The chain employs TRBV7-9 and TRBJ2-2; D is possibly TRBD1 (5 bases). The CDR3 extends over 16 amino acids. Germline V gene lookup returns CDR1 SEHNR and CDR2 FQNEAQ (reference sequence). V lost 0 bases, J lost 5 bases, and 13 bases lay in between. The CDR3: CASSLARTLNTGELFF. Written as DNA, the CDR3 is TGTGCCAGCAGCTTAGCAAGGACATTAAATACCGGGGAGCTGTTTTTT.

The rearrangement uses TRBV20-1 and TRBJ2-4; tentatively, D is TRBD1 (5 bases). Per the germline V gene, CDR1 is DFQATT and CDR2 is SNEGSKA (reference sequence). Trimming took off 1 base at V and 0 bases at J, with 7 bases between the two ends. CDR3 length: 14 residues. CDR3 loop: CSARAGLAKNIQYF. The CDR3 DNA reads as TGCAGTGCTAGAGCAGGGCTAGCCAAAAACATTCAGTACTTC.

For the CDR3, the DNA is TGCAGCGTGCGGACAGGGGGTGGTGGCTACACCTTC. Translation: CSVRTGGGGYTF. The chain is built from TRBV29-1 and TRBJ1-2; 10 bases match TRBD1. The CDR3 loop spans 12 amino acids. Trimming took 6 bases from V and 7 from J; bases not matched to a gene: 5. The germline V gene encodes CDR1 SQVTM and CDR2 ANQGSEA.

The chain joins TRBV6-8 to TRBJ2-2, with D maybe TRBD2 (6 bases). Trimming pared 7 bases from V and 4 bases from J, leaving 19 bases between. Germline V gives CDR1 MNHGY, CDR2 SAAAGT. The length of the CDR3 is 16 residues. The CDR3 DNA reads TGTGCCAGCACGTCGGGGCGGGGTCTTTTCACCGGGGAGCTGTTTTTT. Translated, it gives CASTSGRGLFTGELFF.

The genes are TRBV12-3 or TRBV12-4 and TRBJ1-2; 11 bases are shared with TRBD1. This CDR3 comprises 14 residues. With 6 bases clipped from V and 4 bases from J, the junction kept 4 bases outside the gene matches. The DNA for the CDR3 is TGTGCCAGCAGGGGGACAGGGGGACCCTATGGCTACACCTTC. It encodes CASRGTGGPYGYTF.

This clonotype has only a few counts. The chain has TRBV15 and TRBJ2-7; D perhaps matches TRBD2 (6 bases). The CDR3 spans 13 residues. The germline CDR1 and CDR2 sequences are LNHNV and YYDKDF (reference sequence). Trimming took off 0 bases at V and 4 bases at J, with 7 bases between the two ends. As DNA, the CDR3 is TGTGCCACCAGCAGAGATCGGGAGTACGAGCAGTACTTC. This sequence encodes CATSRDREYEQYF.

The J gene is TRBJ2-7, the V gene TRBV10-3; D is possibly TRBD2 (5 bases). Trimming shortened V by 3 bases and J by 7 bases, and 7 bases separated the two germline ends. In germline, CDR1 is ENHRY, CDR2 SYGVKD. The CDR3 length is 11 residues. The CDR3 DNA is TGTGCCATCAGTGAAGGGAGAGAGCAGTACTTC. It yields the protein CAISEGREQYF.

This clonotype occurred a few times. The V gene is TRBV7-3, the J gene TRBJ2-5; no definite D call. V lost 5 bases to trimming and J lost 2 bases, with 9 bases between them. This CDR3 spans 13 amino acids. Germline V gene data show CDR1 as SGHTA and CDR2 as FQGTGA. The CDR3 DNA follows: TGTGCCAGCAGCATGGGATTTCAAGAGACCCAGTACTTC. Translated, it gives CASSMGFQETQYF. The full variable domain, completed using reference TRBV7-3 and TRBJ2-5, is GAGVSQTPSNKVTEKGKYVELRCDPISGHTALYWYRQSLGQGPEFLIYFQGTGAADDSGLPNDRFFAVRPEGSVSTLKIQRTERGDSAVYLCASSMGFQETQYFGPGTRLLVL.

This clonotype was seen a few times. The rearrangement links TRBV6-1 to TRBJ1-5; maybe TRBD1 (5 bases). V lost 5 bases and J 0 bases, leaving 14 bases between the germline ends. Germline CDR1 MNHNS, CDR2 SASEGT. The CDR3 loop spans 16 amino acids. The CDR3 protein is CASSPRGGYSNQPQHF. The DNA of the CDR3 is TGTGCCAGCAGTCCTAGGGGAGGATATAGCAATCAGCCCCAGCATTTT.

The chain employs TRBV10-2 and TRBJ2-2; 8 nucleotides line up with TRBD1. The CDR3 sequence is 16 residues long. Per germline, CDR1 WSHSY and CDR2 SAAADI. V lost 3 bases to trimming and J lost 2 bases; unmatched junction nucleotides: 5. The CDR3 region is CASSDPGGANTGELFF. The CDR3 DNA is TGCGCCAGCAGTGATCCAGGGGGCGCAAACACCGGGGAGCTGTTTTTT.

The J gene is TRBJ2-7, the V gene TRBV5-5; 7 bases are shared with TRBD1. Germline-derived CDR1 and CDR2 are SGHKS and YYEKEE (reference sequence). This CDR3 is 17 amino acids long. V gave up 4 bases and J gave up 3 bases; unmatched junction bases: 16. The CDR3 sequence is CASSLKGARQGHYEQYF. The DNA for the CDR3 is TGTGCCAGCAGCCTAAAGGGGGCCCGACAGGGCCACTACGAGCAGTACTTC.

The rearrangement joins TRBV28 to TRBJ2-3; a weak D match, TRBD2 (5 bases). The V gene lost 3 bases and the J gene lost 3 bases, with 19 bases spanning the gap. The CDR3 is 17 amino acids. Germline CDR1 reads MDHEN; CDR2 reads SYDVKM. This chain's CDR3 is CASSFLLTGPGTDTQYF. For the CDR3, the DNA is TGTGCCAGCAGTTTTCTGTTGACGGGCCCGGGGACAGATACGCAGTATTTT.